This TCR beta chain stems from a study of cytomegalovirus exposure and HLA in healthy donors. For the study at large: From donors who were HLA-typed, an early data release held 80 million to 95 million unique TCRs. Study-level points and caveats: Cytomegalovirus association was assigned to approximately 180 TCR beta chains. Previous analysis showed most TCR beta V segments were productive about 87% or about 30% of the time. The study found most TCR sequences rare, yet found some public TCRs in many donors.

Use of 60 Vbeta and 13 Jbeta primers characterized the PCR. Data came from immunoSEQ multiplex PCR; TCRdb stores just in-frame clones and leaves some out. The table shows around 170,000 clones, with around 83% occurring only once. Germline CDR1 and CDR2: SGDLS and YYNGEE. The CDR3 runs to 14 residues. Trimming removed 4 bases at V and 5 bases at J, with 15 bases between. Concerning this clone itself: The antigen is undetermined.

The receptor comes from a woman in her late teens or twenties in good health and CMV-seronegative. The specimen sequenced was PBMCs. This chain connects TRBV9 to TRBJ1-1; weak D call: TRBD1 (6 bases). The DNA of the CDR3 is TGTGCCAGCAGCCCTGAGGACAGATGGACTGAAGCTTTCTTT. Residues: CASSPEDRWTEAFF. Using reference TRBV9 and TRBJ1-1 for the parts outside the CDR3, the full variable domain is DSGVTQTPKHLITATGQRVTLRCSPRSGDLSVYWYQQSLDQGLQFLIQYYNGEERAKGNILERFSAQQFPDLHSELNLSSLELGDSALYFCASSPEDRWTEAFFGQGTRLTVV.